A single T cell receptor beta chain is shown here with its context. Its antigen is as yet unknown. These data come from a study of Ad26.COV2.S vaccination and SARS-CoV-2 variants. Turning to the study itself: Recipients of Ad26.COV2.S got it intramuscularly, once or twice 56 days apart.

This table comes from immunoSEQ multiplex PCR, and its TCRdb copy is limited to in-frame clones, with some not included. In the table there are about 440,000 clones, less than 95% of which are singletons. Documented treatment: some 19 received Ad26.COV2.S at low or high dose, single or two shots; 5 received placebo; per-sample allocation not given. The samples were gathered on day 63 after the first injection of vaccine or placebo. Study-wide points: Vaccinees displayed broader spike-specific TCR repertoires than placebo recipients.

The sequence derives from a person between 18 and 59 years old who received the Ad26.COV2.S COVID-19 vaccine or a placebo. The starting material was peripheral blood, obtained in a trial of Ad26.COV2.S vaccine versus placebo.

The CDR3 protein is CASTYQRNQPQHF. The CDR3, as DNA: TGTGCCAGCACTTACCAGCGCAATCAGCCCCAGCATTTT. This chain connects TRBV28 to TRBJ1-5; D is ambiguous. The germline V and J ends were trimmed by 7 bases and 2 bases, with 9 bases remaining between them. The germline gives CDR1 MDHEN, CDR2 SYDVKM. The CDR3 spans 13 residues.